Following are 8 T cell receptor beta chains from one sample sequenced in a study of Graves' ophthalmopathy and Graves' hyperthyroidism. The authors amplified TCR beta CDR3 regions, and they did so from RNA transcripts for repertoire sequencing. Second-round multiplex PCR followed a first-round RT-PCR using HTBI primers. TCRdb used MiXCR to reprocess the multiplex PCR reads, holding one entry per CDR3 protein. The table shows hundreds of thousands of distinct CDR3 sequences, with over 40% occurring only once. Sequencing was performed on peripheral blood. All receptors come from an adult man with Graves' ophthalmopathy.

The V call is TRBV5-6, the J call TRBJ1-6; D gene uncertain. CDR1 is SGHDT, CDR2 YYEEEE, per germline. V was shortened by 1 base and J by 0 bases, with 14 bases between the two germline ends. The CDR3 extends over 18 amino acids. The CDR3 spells CASSLYGPASSYNSPLHF. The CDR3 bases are TGTGCCAGCAGCTTGTACGGGCCTGCAAGCTCCTATAATTCACCCCTCCACTTT.

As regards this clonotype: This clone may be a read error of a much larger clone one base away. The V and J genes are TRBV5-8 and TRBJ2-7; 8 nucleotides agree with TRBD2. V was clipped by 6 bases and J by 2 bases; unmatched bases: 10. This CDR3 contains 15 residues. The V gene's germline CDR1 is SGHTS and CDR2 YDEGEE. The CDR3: CASNLAGRVPYEQYF. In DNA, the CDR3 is TGTGCCAGCAACTTAGCGGGACGGGTACCCTACGAGCAGTACTTC.

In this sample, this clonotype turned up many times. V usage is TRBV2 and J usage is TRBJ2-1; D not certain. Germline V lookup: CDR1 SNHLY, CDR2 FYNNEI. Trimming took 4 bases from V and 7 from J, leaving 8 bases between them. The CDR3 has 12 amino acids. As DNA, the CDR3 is TGTGCCAGCAGTGGCCTACCTAATGAGCAGTTCTTC. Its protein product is CASSGLPNEQFF.

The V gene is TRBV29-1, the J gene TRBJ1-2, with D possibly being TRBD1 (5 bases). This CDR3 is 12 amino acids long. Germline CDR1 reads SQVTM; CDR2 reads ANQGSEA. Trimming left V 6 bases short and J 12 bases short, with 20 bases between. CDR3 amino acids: CSVTGTPMGNTF. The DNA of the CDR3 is TGCAGCGTCACCGGGACTCCGATGGGAAACACCTTC.

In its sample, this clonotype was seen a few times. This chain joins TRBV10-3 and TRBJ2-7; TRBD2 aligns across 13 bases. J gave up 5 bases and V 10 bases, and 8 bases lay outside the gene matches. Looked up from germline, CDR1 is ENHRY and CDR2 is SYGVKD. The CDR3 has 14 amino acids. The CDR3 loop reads CASRRLAGGNEQYF. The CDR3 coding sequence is TGTGCCAGCAGGAGACTAGCGGGAGGCAACGAGCAGTACTTC.

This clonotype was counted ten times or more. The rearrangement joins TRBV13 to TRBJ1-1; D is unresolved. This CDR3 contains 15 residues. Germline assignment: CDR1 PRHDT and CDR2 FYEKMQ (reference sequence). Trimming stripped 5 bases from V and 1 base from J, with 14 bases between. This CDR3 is CASSPPGNKNTEAFF. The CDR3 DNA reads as TGTGCCAGCAGCCCTCCCGGGAATAAGAACACTGAAGCTTTCTTT.

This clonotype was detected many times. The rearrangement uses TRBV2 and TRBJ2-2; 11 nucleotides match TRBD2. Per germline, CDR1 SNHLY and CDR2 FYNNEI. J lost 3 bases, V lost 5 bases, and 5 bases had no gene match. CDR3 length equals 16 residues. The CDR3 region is CASSYTSGGDTGELFF. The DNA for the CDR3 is TGTGCCAGCAGTTATACTAGCGGGGGAGACACCGGGGAGCTGTTTTTT.

CDR3 sequence: CASRGEVNTGELFF. The CDR3 DNA reads TGTGCCAGCAGGGGAGAAGTGAACACCGGGGAGCTGTTTTTT. The V and J genes are TRBV2 and TRBJ2-2; D perhaps matches TRBD2 (5 bases). Trimming pared 6 bases from V and 1 base from J, leaving 9 bases between. Germline loops: CDR1 SNHLY, CDR2 FYNNEI. This CDR3 has 14 residues.